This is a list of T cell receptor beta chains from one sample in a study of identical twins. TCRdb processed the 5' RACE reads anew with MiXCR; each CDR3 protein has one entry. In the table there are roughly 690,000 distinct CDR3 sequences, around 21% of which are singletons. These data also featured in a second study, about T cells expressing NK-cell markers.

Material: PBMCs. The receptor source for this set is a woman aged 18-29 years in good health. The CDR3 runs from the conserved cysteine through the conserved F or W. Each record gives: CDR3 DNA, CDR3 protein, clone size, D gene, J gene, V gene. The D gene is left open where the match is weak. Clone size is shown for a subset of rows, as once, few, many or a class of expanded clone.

TGTGCCGCAAAACAAGGGAATTCACCCCTCCACTTT,CAAKQGNSPLHF,few,.,TRBJ1-6,TRBV12-3/TRBV12-4
TGTGCCAGCAGTTCGTTTGCGACAGCCAGACAAGAGACCCAGTACTTC,CASSSFATARQETQYF,.,.,TRBJ2-5,TRBV27
TGCAGTGCTATTTCGGACAGGGACGAAAATGAGCAGTTCTTC,CSAISDRDENEQFF,few,TRBD1,TRBJ2-1,TRBV20-1
TGTGCCAGTCAGTTGAGGGCCCATCCGGGTCAGCCCCAGCATTTT,CASQLRAHPGQPQHF,.,.,TRBJ1-5,TRBV19
TGTGCCAGCAGCGAAGAAACAGGGGGCTGGGAGACCCAGTACTTC,CASSEETGGWETQYF,.,TRBD1,TRBJ2-5,TRBV3-1
TGCAGCGTTCGGAGTAGCGGGAGCACAGATACGCAGTATTTT,CSVRSSGSTDTQYF,many,TRBD2,TRBJ2-3,TRBV29-1
TGTGCCAGCAGTTTTGCGGGAGGAACGGCTGAGCAGTTCTTC,CASSFAGGTAEQFF,.,TRBD2,TRBJ2-1,TRBV6-5
TGTGCCACCGGCGGGCCCTCCTACAATGAGCAGTTCTTC,CATGGPSYNEQFF,.,.,TRBJ2-1,TRBV10-3
TGCAGTGCCAACAGGGCGGGCTCCTACGAGCAGTACTTC,CSANRAGSYEQYF,few,.,TRBJ2-7,TRBV20-1
TGTGCCAGCAGTCCCCGTTTGTCCGAGACTAGCACAGATACGCAGTATTTT,CASSPRLSETSTDTQYF,.,.,TRBJ2-3,TRBV6-2/TRBV6-3
TGTGCCATCAGTGCCAGGGGTGCGTTGGATACGCAGTATTTT,CAISARGALDTQYF,many,.,TRBJ2-3,TRBV10-3
TGTGCCAGCAGCTTATTTCAGTCCGGGGAGCTGTTTTTT,CASSLFQSGELFF,.,.,TRBJ2-2,TRBV7-9
TGCAGTGCTAGAGATAGCGGGGGACCCAATGAGCAGTTCTTC,CSARDSGGPNEQFF,many,TRBD2,TRBJ2-1,TRBV20-1
TGTGCCACCAGCACGGGATTAGACAATGAGCAGTTCTTC,CATSTGLDNEQFF,.,.,TRBJ2-1,TRBV15